A selection of T cell receptor beta chains follows, all from one sample in a study of STAT5B mutations in CD4+ large granular lymphocyte leukemia. TCRdb's table, derived via immunoSEQ multiplex PCR, lists solely in-frame clones and lacks some. Found here are some 33,000 clones, roughly 72% of them singletons; the top ten hold 0.25% to 0.35%. The specimen was CD4+ T cells from blood buffy coats. The source is a human donor in good health. The CDR3 runs from the conserved cysteine through the conserved F or W. A D gene is named only where the DNA matches it firmly. Size is omitted from some rows. Given values are once, few, many or a class for expanded clones.

abundance	d_gene	v_gene	j_gene	CDR3nt	CDR3aa
.	TRBD1	TRBV6-5	TRBJ1-1	TGTGCCAGCAGCCGACAGGGTTTCAGAGGAGCTTTCTTT	CASSRQGFRGAFF
.	.	TRBV19	TRBJ2-5	TGTGCCAGTAGTACAGGGTTCGGGGAGACCCAGTACTTC	CASSTGFGETQYF
.	.	TRBV20-1	TRBJ2-5	TGCAGTGCTACCCGAGAGACCCAGTACTTC	CSATRETQYF
once	.	TRBV29-1	TRBJ2-3	TGCAGCGTTGACGGGACGGACATTTCGGACCCGTACAGCACAGATACGCAGTATTTT	CSVDGTDISDPYSTDTQYF
.	.	TRBV6-1	TRBJ1-6	TGTGCCAGCAGAGTCCCGAGGGGGAATTCACCCCTCCACTTT	CASRVPRGNSPLHF
.	.	TRBV7-9	TRBJ1-3	TGTGCCAGCAGCTTAACCGCCGTCGGGAACGGAAACACCATATATTTT	CASSLTAVGNGNTIYF
.	.	TRBV30	TRBJ1-4	TGTGCCTGGAGTGTGGCCAGGGAATATGACGAAAAACTGTTTTTT	CAWSVAREYDEKLFF
.	.	TRBV1	TRBJ1-5	TGCACCAGCAGCCCAGATAATACTCTCGGGGGTTTTAAAGCCCAGCATTTT	CTSSPDNTLGGFKAQHF
.	.	TRBV6-1	TRBJ1-5	TGTGCCTCCCTCAGGCACACCAATCAGCCCCAGCATTTT	CASLRHTNQPQHF
.	TRBD1	TRBV15	TRBJ2-5	TGTGCCACCAGCAGAGAGGACAGGGATCAAGAGACCCAGTACTTC	CATSREDRDQETQYF
few	.	TRBV29-1	TRBJ1-2	TGCAGCGTTGAAGTGGTACAGGGAGGTGCAGGCTACACCTTC	CSVEVVQGGAGYTF
.	TRBD2	TRBV7-9	TRBJ2-1	TGTGCCAGCAGCTTAGGGACTACTAGCGGGAGTCGTGCTGAGCAGTTCTTC	CASSLGTTSGSRAEQFF
.	TRBD1	TRBV28	TRBJ1-2	TGTGCCAGCAGTTTAGTATCGAGCGTCAGGGGGGCGTATGGCTACACCTTC	CASSLVSSVRGAYGYTF
.	.	TRBV6-5	TRBJ1-1	TGTGCCAGCAGCCGACAGGAAAGGGCTGAAGCTTTCTTT	CASSRQERAEAFF
.	.	TRBV27	TRBJ1-1	TGTGCCAGCAGCCGACTGGGATCTGAAGCTTTCTTT	CASSRLGSEAFF
few	TRBD1	TRBV25-1	TRBJ1-1	TGTGCCAGCAGTGGTGTGGACAGGGTAGACACTGAAGCTTTCTTT	CASSGVDRVDTEAFF
.	TRBD1	TRBV6-1	TRBJ1-4	TGTGCCAGCAGGCGACAGGGGGGGGATGAAAAACTGTTTTTT	CASRRQGGDEKLFF
few	.	TRBV30	TRBJ1-4	TGTGCCTGGAGTATTCCGACAGGCCAGAATGAAAAACTGTTTTTT	CAWSIPTGQNEKLFF
.	.	TRBV30	TRBJ1-1	TGTGCCTGGAGTGTACGTCGGGGGGTAGGTTTCACTGAAGCTTTCTTT	CAWSVRRGVGFTEAFF
.	.	TRBV5-4	TRBJ2-2	TGTGCCAGCAGCTCGGGCCTTAGCGGAACCACCGGGGAGCTGTTTTTT	CASSSGLSGTTGELFF
.	.	TRBV30	TRBJ1-3	TGTGCCTGTTCAGACTCTGGAAACACCATATATTTT	CACSDSGNTIYF
.	TRBD1	TRBV6-5	TRBJ1-3	TGTGCCAGCAGGGGGACAGAGTCTGGAAACACCATATATTTT	CASRGTESGNTIYF
.	TRBD1	TRBV6-5	TRBJ1-2	TGTGCCAGCAGTGAAAGGACAGGCAGTGGCTACACCTTC	CASSERTGSGYTF
.	.	TRBV29-1	TRBJ2-4	TGCAGCGTTGCGGACAGCCTTGGGAACATTCAGTACTTC	CSVADSLGNIQYF
.	.	TRBV9	TRBJ2-7	TGTGCCAGCAGCGTTGGGGATGTCTACGATCAGGAGCAGTACTTC	CASSVGDVYDQEQYF
few	.	TRBV30	TRBJ1-2	TGTGCCTGGAGTGTCCTGCCTTTCCCACAGGGTAACTATGGCTACACCTTC	CAWSVLPFPQGNYGYTF
.	TRBD1	TRBV5-1	TRBJ2-1	TGCGCCACCAATCCGGGGGACAGGGATAGCAATGAGCAGTTCTTC	CATNPGDRDSNEQFF
.	.	TRBV28	TRBJ1-4	TGTGCCTGCTCCCGGGGACTCAATTATGGGAAACTGTTTTTT	CACSRGLNYGKLFF
.	.	TRBV2	TRBJ1-5	TGTGCCAGCAGTGAACTGGACGATCAATGGGATCAGCCCCAGCATTTT	CASSELDDQWDQPQHF
.	.	TRBV18	TRBJ2-5	TGTGCCAGCTCACGGGGAGAACAAGAGACCCAGTACTTC	CASSRGEQETQYF
.	.	TRBV10-3	TRBJ1-2	TGTGCCATCAGTGAGACCCAGGAGACAACCTATGGCTACACCTTC	CAISETQETTYGYTF
.	TRBD1	TRBV7-9	TRBJ2-2	TGTGCCAGCACCCGGACAGGGGACACCGGGGAGCTGTTTTTT	CASTRTGDTGELFF
.	.	TRBV5-1	TRBJ1-5	TGCGCCAGCAGCTTGAGGGCGAATCAGCCCCAGCATTTT	CASSLRANQPQHF
.	TRBD1	TRBV5-4	TRBJ1-6	TGTGCCAGCAGCCGGACCCGGGACAGGAATTCACCCCTCCACTTT	CASSRTRDRNSPLHF
few	.	TRBV6-5	TRBJ1-5	TGTGCCAGCAGACTCACTCCCGGAGGTAATCAGCCCCAGCATTTT	CASRLTPGGNQPQHF
.	TRBD1	TRBV28	TRBJ1-2	TGTGCCAGCAGATTCCCCACAGGGGCCGGGTATGGCTACACCTTC	CASRFPTGAGYGYTF
.	.	TRBV18	TRBJ2-2	TGTGCCAGCTCACCTATGGAAACCGGGGAGCTGTTTTTT	CASSPMETGELFF
.	TRBD2	TRBV19	TRBJ2-5	TGTGCCAGTAGTATAGGACTAGCGGGAGGGACCCAGTACTTC	CASSIGLAGGTQYF
.	.	TRBV25-1	TRBJ1-1	TGTGCCAGCAGTGATCGGGTGAACACTGAAGCTTTCTTT	CASSDRVNTEAFF
.	.	TRBV25-1	TRBJ1-2	TGTGCCAGCAGTGACCTTATGGACACTCCTTATGGCTACACCTTC	CASSDLMDTPYGYTF
.	TRBD1	TRBV4-1	TRBJ1-4	TGCGCCAGCAGCCAAGAAGGGGCGACAGGGGGGAACGAAAAACTGTTTTTT	CASSQEGATGGNEKLFF
.	.	TRBV7-9	TRBJ2-1	TGTGCCAGCAGCTTGTTCCAGAATGAGCAGTTCTTC	CASSLFQNEQFF
.	.	TRBV4-3	TRBJ2-5	TGCGCCAGCAGCCAAGAAAAGGGGACGACCCAGTACTTC	CASSQEKGTTQYF
.	TRBD2	TRBV7-3	TRBJ2-2	TGTGCCAGCAGGGTCGGCGGGAGTGGCACCGGGGAGCTGTTTTTT	CASRVGGSGTGELFF
.	.	TRBV27	TRBJ1-2	TGTGCCAGCAGTTTCATACAGGGAGACTATGGCTACACCTTC	CASSFIQGDYGYTF
few	.	TRBV6-5	TRBJ2-2	TGTGCCAGCAGGCCTACAGGGCTCGGCGGGGAGCTGTTTTTT	CASRPTGLGGELFF
.	.	TRBV4-1	TRBJ2-7	TGCGCCAGCAGCCAAGAGATGGGTGCCGAGCAGTACTTC	CASSQEMGAEQYF
.	.	TRBV9	TRBJ1-6	TGTGCCAGCAGTGCCCTTGGAGGCGCGGGGAATTCACCCCTCCACTTT	CASSALGGAGNSPLHF
.	.	TRBV7-9	TRBJ2-3	TGTGCCAGCATCCTATTCGAGACAGGTTCATCAGATACGCAGTATTTT	CASILFETGSSDTQYF
.	TRBD1	TRBV7-2	TRBJ2-7	TGTGCCAGCAGCTCCTGGACAGGGGCTGCCGAGCAGTACTTC	CASSSWTGAAEQYF
.	TRBD1	TRBV29-1	TRBJ1-1	TGCAGCGGGTCACAGGGGCCAACTGAAGCTTTCTTT	CSGSQGPTEAFF
.	.	TRBV29-1	TRBJ2-3	TGCAGCGTCCTACACAGGGTGGTATCAGATACGCAGTATTTT	CSVLHRVVSDTQYF